This T cell receptor beta chain was captured by sequencing in a study of blood T cell repertoires in COVID-19. Study background: Acute and convalescent COVID-19 samples came from the United States, Italy and Spain.

The CDR3 totals 11 residues. Between the trimmed V and J ends, which lost 6 bases and 4 bases, there was a span of 7 bases. CDR1 and CDR2 from the germline V gene are SGHAT and FQNNGV. Original handling: The assay estimated nucleated cells by amplifying reference gene primers. The assay was immunoSEQ multiplex PCR, and TCRdb's table has in-frame clones only and misses some. The D gene and trimming were derived from the DNA, and the V and J assignments and clone size from that table. The repertoire holds roughly 400,000 clones, with 80% to 90% as singletons. Participants' own reports of clinical history determined their cohort assignment. Two negative PCRs, clearance, or symptom resolution were required of recovered Cohort 3 donors.

The source material was PBMCs or T cells enriched from blood (not recorded which). The chain carries TRBV11-2 and TRBJ2-7, with unresolved D. This TCR came from a woman aged 45-59 years who had recovered from COVID-19. CDR3 sequence: CASSSNYEQYF. For the CDR3, the DNA is TGTGCCAGCAGTTCTAATTACGAGCAGTACTTC.